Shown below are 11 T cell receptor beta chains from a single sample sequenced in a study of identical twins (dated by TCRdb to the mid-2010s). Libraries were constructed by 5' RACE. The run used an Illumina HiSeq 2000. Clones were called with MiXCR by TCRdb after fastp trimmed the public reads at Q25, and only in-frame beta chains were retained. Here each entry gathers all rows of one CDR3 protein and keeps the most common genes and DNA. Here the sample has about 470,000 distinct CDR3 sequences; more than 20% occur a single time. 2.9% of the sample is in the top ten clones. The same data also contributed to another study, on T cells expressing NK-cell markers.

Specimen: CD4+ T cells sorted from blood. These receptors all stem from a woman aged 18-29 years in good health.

This chain's CDR3 is CASSPQEGGLVPSSYNEQFF. The CDR3 DNA reads TGTGCCAGCAGCCCTCAGGAGGGGGGACTAGTCCCCTCCTCCTACAATGAGCAGTTCTTC. The rearrangement links TRBV9 to TRBJ2-1, with 8 bases that match TRBD2. CDR3 length equals 20 residues. V lost 4 bases to trimming and J lost 0 bases; unmatched junction nucleotides: 18. In germline, CDR1 is SGDLS, CDR2 YYNGEE.

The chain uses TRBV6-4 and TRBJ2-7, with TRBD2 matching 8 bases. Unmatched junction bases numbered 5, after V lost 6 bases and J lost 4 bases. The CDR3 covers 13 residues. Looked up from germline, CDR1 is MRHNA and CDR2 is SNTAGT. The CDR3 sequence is CASRPGLGYEQYF. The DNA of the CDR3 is TGTGCCAGCAGGCCGGGACTAGGATACGAGCAGTACTTC.

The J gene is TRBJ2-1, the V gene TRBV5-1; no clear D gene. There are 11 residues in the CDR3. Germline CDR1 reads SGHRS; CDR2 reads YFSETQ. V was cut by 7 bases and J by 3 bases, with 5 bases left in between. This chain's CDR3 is CASENYNEQFF. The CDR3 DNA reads TGCGCCAGCGAGAACTACAATGAGCAGTTCTTC. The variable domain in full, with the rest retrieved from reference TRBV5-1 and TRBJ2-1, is KAGVTQTPRYLIKTRGQQVTLSCSPISGHRSVSWYQQTPGQGLQFLFEYFSETQRNKGNFPGRFSGRQFSNSRSEMNVSTLELGDSALYLCASENYNEQFFGPGTRLTVL.

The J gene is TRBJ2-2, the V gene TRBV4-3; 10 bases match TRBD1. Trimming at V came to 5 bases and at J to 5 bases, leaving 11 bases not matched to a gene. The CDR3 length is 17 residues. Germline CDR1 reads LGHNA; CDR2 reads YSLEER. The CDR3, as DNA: TGCGCCAGCAGCTCCCGGACAGGGGGGTTAAAGACCGGGGAGCTGTTTTTT. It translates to CASSSRTGGLKTGELFF.

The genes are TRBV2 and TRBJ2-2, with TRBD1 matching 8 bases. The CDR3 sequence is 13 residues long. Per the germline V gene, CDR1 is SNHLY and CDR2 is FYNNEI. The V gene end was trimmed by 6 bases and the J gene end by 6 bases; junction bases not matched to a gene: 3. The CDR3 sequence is CASRSTGAGELFF. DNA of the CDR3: TGTGCCAGCAGGTCGACAGGGGCCGGGGAGCTGTTTTTT. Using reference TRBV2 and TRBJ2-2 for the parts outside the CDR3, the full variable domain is EPEVTQTPSHQVTQMGQEVILRCVPISNHLYFYWYRQILGQKVEFLVSFYNNEISEKSEIFDDQFSVERPDGSNFTLKIRSTKLEDSAMYFCASRSTGAGELFFGEGSRLTVL.

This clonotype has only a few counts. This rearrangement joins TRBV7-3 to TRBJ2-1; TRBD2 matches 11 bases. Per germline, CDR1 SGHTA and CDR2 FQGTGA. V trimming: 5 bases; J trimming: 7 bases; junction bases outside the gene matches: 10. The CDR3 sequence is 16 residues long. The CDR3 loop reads CASSPYSGGAFNEQFF. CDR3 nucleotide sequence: TGTGCCAGCAGCCCGTATAGCGGGGGGGCCTTTAATGAGCAGTTCTTC. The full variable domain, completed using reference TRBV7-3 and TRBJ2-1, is GAGVSQTPSNKVTEKGKYVELRCDPISGHTALYWYRQSLGQGPEFLIYFQGTGAADDSGLPNDRFFAVRPEGSVSTLKIQRTERGDSAVYLCASSPYSGGAFNEQFFGPGTRLTVL.

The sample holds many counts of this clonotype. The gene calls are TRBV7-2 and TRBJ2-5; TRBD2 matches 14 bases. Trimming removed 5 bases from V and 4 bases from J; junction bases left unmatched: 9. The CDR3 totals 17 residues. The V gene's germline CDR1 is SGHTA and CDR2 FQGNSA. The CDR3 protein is CASSIPGLAGAPETQYF. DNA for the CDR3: TGTGCCAGCAGCATACCGGGACTAGCGGGAGCTCCAGAGACCCAGTACTTC.

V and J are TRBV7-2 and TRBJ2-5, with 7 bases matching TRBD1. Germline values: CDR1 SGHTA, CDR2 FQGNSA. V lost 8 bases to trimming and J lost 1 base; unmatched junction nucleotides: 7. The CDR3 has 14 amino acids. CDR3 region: CASAINRGQETQYF. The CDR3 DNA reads TGTGCCAGCGCAATAAACAGGGGCCAAGAGACCCAGTACTTC. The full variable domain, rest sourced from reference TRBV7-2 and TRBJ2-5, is GAGVSQSPSNKVTEKGKDVELRCDPISGHTALYWYRQSLGQGLEFLIYFQGNSAPDKSGLPSDRFSAERTGGSVSTLTIQRTQQEDSAVYLCASAINRGQETQYFGPGTRLLVL.

CDR3 region: CSASVGPDTQYF. The CDR3 region has the DNA TGCAGTGCTAGCGTGGGCCCAGATACGCAGTATTTT. This rearrangement joins TRBV20-1 to TRBJ2-3; D remains unclear. In germline, CDR1 is DFQATT, CDR2 SNEGSKA (reference sequence). This CDR3 has 12 amino acids. V lost 3 bases and J 4 bases, leaving 8 bases between the germline ends.

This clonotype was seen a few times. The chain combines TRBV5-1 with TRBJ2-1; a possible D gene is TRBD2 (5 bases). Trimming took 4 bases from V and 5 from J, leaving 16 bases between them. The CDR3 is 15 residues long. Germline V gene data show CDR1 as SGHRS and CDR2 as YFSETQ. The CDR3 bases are TGCGCCAGCAGCCCCCGGCGAACGGAGGACAATGAGCAGTTCTTC. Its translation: CASSPRRTEDNEQFF.

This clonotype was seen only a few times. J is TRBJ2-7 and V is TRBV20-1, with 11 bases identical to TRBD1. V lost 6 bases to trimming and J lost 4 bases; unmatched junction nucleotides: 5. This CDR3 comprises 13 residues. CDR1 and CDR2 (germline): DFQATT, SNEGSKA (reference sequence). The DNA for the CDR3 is TGCAGTGCCACCCGGGACAGGGGGTACGAGCAGTACTTC. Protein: CSATRDRGYEQYF.